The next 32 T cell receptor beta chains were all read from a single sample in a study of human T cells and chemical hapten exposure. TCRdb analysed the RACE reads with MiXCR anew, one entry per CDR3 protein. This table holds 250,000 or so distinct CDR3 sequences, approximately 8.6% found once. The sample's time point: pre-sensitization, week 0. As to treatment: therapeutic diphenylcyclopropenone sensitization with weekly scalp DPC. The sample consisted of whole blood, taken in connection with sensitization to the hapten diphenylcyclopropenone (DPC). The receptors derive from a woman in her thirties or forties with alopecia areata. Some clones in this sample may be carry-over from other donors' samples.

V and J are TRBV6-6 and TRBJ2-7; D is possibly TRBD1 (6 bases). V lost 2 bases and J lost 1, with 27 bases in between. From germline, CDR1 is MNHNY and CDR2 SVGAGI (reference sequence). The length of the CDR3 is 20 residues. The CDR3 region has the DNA TGTGCCAGCAGTTACCCAAGGCGGACAGTGGGAGTAGCTGTATCCTACGAGCAGTACTTC. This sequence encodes CASSYPRRTVGVAVSYEQYF.

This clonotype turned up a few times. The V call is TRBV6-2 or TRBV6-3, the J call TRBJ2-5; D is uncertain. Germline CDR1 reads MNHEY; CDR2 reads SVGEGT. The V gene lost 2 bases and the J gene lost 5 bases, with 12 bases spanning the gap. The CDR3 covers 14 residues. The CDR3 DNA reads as TGTGCCAGCAGTTACGGCAGGCCTGCTGAGACCCAGTACTTC. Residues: CASSYGRPAETQYF.

CDR3: CASSAWDNEQFF. The CDR3 DNA is TGTGCCAGCAGTGCCTGGGACAATGAGCAGTTCTTC. This sequence joins TRBV2 and TRBJ2-1, with D uncertain. The CDR3 is 12 amino acids. Trimming removed 4 bases at V and 5 bases at J, with 6 bases between. Germline V lookup: CDR1 SNHLY, CDR2 FYNNEI.

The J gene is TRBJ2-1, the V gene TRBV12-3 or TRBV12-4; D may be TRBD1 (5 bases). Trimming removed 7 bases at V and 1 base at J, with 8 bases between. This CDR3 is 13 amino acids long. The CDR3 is CASNTGSYNEQFF. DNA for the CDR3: TGTGCCAGCAACACAGGTTCCTACAATGAGCAGTTCTTC.

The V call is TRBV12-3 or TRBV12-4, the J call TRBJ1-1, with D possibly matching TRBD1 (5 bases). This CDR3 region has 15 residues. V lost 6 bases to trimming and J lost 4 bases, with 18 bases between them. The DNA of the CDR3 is TGTGCCAGCAGCCGGGACGCCAGTTGGGGCACTGAAGCTTTCTTT. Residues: CASSRDASWGTEAFF.

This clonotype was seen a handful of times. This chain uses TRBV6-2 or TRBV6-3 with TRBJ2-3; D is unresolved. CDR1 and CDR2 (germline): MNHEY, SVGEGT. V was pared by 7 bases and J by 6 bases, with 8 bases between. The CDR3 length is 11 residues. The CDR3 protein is CASTFRDTQYF. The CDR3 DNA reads TGTGCCAGCACCTTTCGCGATACGCAGTATTTT.

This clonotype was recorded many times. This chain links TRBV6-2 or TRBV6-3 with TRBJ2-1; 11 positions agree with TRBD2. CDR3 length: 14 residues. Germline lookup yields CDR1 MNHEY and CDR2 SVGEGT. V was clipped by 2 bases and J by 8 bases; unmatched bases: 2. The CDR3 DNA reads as TGTGCCAGCAGTTACGGGACTAGCGGATATGAGCAGTTCTTC. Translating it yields CASSYGTSGYEQFF.

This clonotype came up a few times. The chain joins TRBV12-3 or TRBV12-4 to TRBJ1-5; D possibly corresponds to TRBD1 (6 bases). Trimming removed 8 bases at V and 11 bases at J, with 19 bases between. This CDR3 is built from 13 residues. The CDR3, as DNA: TGTGCCAGCCAAAGACAGCCCCAGGGGACCCAGCATTTT. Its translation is CASQRQPQGTQHF.

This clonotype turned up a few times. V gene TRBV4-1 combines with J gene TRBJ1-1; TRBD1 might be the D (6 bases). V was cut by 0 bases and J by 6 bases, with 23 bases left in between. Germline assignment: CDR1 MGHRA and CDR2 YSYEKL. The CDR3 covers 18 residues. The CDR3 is CASSQDAVAWGAKAEAFF. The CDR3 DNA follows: TGCGCCAGCAGCCAAGATGCGGTCGCGTGGGGGGCTAAGGCTGAAGCTTTCTTT.

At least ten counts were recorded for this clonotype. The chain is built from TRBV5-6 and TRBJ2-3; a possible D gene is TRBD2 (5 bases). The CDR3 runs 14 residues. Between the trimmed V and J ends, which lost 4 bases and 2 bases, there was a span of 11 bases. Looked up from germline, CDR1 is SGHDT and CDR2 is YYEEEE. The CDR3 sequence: CASSPPDFTDTQYF. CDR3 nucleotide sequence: TGTGCCAGCAGCCCGCCGGACTTCACAGATACGCAGTATTTT.

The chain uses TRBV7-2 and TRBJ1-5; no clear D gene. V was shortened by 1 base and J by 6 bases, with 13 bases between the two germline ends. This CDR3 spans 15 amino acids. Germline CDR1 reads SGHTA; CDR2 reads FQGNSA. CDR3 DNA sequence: TGTGCCAGCAGCTTAGGCCCCCGGGTCCGTCAGCCCCAGCATTTT. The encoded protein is CASSLGPRVRQPQHF.

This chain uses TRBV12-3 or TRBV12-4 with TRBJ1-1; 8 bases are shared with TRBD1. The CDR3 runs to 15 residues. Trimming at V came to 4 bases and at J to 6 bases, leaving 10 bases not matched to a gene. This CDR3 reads CASSSAYRGSSEAFF. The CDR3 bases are TGTGCCAGCAGTTCGGCCTACAGGGGGAGCTCTGAAGCTTTCTTT.

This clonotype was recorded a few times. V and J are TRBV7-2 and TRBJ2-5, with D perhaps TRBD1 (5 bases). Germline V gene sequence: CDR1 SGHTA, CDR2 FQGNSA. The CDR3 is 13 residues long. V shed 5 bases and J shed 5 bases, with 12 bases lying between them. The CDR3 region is CASSPNRRETQYF. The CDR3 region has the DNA TGTGCCAGCAGCCCTAACAGGCGGGAGACCCAGTACTTC.

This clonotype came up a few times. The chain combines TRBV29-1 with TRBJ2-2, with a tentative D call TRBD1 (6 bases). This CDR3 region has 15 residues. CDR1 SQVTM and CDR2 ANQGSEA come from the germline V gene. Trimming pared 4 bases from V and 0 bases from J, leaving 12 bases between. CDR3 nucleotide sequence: TGCAGCGTTGCTCCCGGGACAACGAACACCGGGGAGCTGTTTTTT. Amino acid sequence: CSVAPGTTNTGELFF.

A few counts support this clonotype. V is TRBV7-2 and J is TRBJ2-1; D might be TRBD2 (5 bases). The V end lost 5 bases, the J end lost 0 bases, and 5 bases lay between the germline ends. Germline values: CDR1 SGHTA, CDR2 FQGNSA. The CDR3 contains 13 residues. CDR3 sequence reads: CASSGSSYNEQFF. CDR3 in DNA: TGTGCCAGCAGCGGGAGCTCCTACAATGAGCAGTTCTTC.

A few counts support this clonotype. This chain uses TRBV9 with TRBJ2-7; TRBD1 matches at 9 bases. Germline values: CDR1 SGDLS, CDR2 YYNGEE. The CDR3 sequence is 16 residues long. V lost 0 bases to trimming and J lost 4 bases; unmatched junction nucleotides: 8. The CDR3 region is CASSVGEVTGGYEQYF. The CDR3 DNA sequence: TGTGCCAGCAGCGTAGGTGAAGTGACAGGGGGGTACGAGCAGTACTTC.

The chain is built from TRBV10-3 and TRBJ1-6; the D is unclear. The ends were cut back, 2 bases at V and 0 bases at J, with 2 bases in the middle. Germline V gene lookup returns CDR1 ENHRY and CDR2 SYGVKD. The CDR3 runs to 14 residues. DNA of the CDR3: TGTGCCATCAGTGAGAGCTCCTATAATTCACCCCTCCACTTT. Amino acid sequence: CAISESSYNSPLHF.

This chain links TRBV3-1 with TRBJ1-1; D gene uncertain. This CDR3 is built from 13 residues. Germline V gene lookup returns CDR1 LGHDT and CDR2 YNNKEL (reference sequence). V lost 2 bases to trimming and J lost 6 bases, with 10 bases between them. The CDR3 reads CASSQLRSSEAFF. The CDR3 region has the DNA TGTGCCAGCAGCCAATTAAGGTCGTCTGAAGCTTTCTTT.

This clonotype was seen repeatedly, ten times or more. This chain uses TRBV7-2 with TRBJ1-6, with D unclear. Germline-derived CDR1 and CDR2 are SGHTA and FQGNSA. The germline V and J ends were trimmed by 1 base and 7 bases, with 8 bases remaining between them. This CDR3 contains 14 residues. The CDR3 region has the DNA TGTGCCAGCAGCTTAGTTGGGGAGAATTCACCCCTCCACTTT. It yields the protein CASSLVGENSPLHF.

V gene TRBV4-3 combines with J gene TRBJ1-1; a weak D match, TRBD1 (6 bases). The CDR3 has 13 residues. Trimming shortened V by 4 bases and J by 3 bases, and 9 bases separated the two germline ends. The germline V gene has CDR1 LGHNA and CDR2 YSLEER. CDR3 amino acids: CASSRGQYTEAFF. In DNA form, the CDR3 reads TGCGCCAGCAGCCGGGGGCAGTACACTGAAGCTTTCTTT.

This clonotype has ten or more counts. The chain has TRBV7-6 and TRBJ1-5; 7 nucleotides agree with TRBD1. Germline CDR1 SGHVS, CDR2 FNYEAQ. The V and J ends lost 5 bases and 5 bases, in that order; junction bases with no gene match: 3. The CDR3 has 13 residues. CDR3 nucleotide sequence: TGTGCCAGCAGCACCGACAGGGATCAGCCCCAGCATTTT. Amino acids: CASSTDRDQPQHF.

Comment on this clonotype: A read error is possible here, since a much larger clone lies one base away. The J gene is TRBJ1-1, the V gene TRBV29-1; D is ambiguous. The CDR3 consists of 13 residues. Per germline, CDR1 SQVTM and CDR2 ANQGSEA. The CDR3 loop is CSALNTLNTEVFF. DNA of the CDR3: TGCAGCGCCCTCAACACGTTGAACACTGAAGTTTTCTTT.

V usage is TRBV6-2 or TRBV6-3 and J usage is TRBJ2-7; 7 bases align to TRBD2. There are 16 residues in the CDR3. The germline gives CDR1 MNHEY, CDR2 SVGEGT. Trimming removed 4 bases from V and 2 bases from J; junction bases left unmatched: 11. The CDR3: CASSSPSGANTYEQYF. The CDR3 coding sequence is TGTGCCAGCAGTTCACCCAGCGGGGCAAACACCTACGAGCAGTACTTC.

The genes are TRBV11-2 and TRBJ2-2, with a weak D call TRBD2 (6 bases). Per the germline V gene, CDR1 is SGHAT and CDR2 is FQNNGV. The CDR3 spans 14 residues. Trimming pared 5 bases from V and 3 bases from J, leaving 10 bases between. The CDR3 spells CASSPGTYTGELFF. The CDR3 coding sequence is TGTGCCAGCAGCCCGGGGACTTACACCGGGGAGCTGTTTTTT.

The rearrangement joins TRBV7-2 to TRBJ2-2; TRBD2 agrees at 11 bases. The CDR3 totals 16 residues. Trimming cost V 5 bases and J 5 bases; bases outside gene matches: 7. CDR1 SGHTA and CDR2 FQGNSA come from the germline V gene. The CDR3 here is CASSLTSGRSTGELFF. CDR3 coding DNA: TGTGCCAGCAGCCTCACTAGCGGGAGATCTACCGGGGAGCTGTTTTTT. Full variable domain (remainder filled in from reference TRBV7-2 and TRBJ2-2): GAGVSQSPSNKVTEKGKDVELRCDPISGHTALYWYRQSLGQGLEFLIYFQGNSAPDKSGLPSDRFSAERTGGSVSTLTIQRTQQEDSAVYLCASSLTSGRSTGELFFGEGSRLTVL.

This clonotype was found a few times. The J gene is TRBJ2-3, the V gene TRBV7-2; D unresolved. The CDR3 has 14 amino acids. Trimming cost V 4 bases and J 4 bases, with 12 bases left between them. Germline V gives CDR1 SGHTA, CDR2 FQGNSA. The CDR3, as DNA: TGTGCCAGCAGCTCTGACACTAATTCAGATACGCAGTATTTT. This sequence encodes CASSSDTNSDTQYF.

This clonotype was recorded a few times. The CDR3: CASSSRTSPDTIYF. DNA for the CDR3: TGTGCCAGCAGCTCCCGGACCAGCCCGGACACCATATATTTT. V is TRBV7-2 and J is TRBJ1-3, with D uncertain. This CDR3 has 14 residues. The V gene's germline CDR1 is SGHTA and CDR2 FQGNSA. Trimming left V 4 bases short and J 8 bases short, with 15 bases between.

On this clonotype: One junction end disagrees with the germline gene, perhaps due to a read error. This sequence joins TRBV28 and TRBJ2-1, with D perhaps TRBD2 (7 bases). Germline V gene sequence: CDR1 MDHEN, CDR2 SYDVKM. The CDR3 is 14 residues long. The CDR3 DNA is TGTGCTAGCAGTTCGGGGGGCGCTCAGAATGAGCAGTTCTTC. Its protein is CASSSGGAQNEQFF.

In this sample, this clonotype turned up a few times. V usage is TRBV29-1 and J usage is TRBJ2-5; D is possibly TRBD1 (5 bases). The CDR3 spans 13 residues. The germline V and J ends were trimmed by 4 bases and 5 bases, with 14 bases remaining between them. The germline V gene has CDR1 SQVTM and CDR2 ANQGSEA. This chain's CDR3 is CSVGGRAVETQYF. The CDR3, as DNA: TGCAGCGTTGGGGGCAGGGCCGTTGAGACCCAGTACTTC. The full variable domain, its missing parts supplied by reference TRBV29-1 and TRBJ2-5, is SAVISQKPSRDICQRGTSLTIQCQVDSQVTMMFWYRQQPGQSLTLIATANQGSEATYESGFVIDKFPISRPNLTFSTLTVSNMSPEDSSIYLCSVGGRAVETQYFGPGTRLLVL.

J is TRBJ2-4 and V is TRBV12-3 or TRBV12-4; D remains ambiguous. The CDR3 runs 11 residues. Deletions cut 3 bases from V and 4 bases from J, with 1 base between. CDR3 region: CASSFKNIQYF. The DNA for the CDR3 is TGTGCCAGCAGTTTTAAAAACATTCAGTACTTC.

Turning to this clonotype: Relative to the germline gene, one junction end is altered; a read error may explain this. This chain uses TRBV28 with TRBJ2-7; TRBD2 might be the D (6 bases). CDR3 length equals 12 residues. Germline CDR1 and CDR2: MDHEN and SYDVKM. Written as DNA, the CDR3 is TGTGCCAGCAGTTTTAACCCTCGGGAGCGGTACTTC. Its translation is CASSFNPRERYF.

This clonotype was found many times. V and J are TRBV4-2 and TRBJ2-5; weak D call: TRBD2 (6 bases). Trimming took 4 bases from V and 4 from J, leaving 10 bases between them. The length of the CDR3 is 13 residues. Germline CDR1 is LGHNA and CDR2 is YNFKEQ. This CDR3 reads CASSRLEGETQYF. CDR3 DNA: TGTGCCAGCAGCCGACTAGAAGGAGAGACCCAGTACTTC.